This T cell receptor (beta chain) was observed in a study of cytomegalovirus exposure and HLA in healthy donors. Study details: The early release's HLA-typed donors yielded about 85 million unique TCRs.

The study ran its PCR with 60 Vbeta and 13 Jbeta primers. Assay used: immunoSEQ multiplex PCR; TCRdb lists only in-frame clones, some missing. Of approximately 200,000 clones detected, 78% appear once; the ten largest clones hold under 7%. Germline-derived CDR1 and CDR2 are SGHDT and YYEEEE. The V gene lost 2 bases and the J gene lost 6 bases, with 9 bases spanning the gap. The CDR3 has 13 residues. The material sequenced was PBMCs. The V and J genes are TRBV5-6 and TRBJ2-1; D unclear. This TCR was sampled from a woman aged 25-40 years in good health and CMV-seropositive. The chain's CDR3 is CASSLAGPNEQFF. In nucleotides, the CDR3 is TGTGCCAGCAGCTTAGCAGGCCCCAATGAGCAGTTCTTC.